A selection of T cell receptor beta chains follows, all from one sample in a study of cytomegalovirus exposure and HLA in healthy donors. Some clones are missing from TCRdb's copy, which holds only in-frame ones; the method was immunoSEQ multiplex PCR. Of about 140,000 clones listed, roughly 80% were seen once; the top ten hold under 2%. Sequencing used PBMCs. These TCRs come from a female donor in good health and CMV-seronegative. Both conserved end residues are part of each CDR3.

J,V,CDR3
TRBJ2-7,TRBV11-3,CASSPWEDVLEQYF
TRBJ1-1,TRBV9,CASSVVGGTGRATEAFF
TRBJ2-2,TRBV19,CASSIVNGELFF
TRBJ1-3,TRBV9,CASSAPGGAVGNTIYF
TRBJ2-7,TRBV5-1,CASSPDRGLYEQYF
TRBJ1-2,TRBV10-3,CATKSPQIYGYTF
TRBJ1-5,TRBV28,CASSSPGQGHQPQHF
TRBJ1-1,TRBV28,CASSVAVMNTEAFF
TRBJ1-6,TRBV19,CASSPGNRSPLHF
TRBJ2-1,TRBV15,CATSRGTGNEQFF
TRBJ1-6,TRBV11-2,CASSLDFWDKNSPLHF
TRBJ1-4,TRBV7-2,CASSQGDLLDNEKLFF
TRBJ2-1,TRBV12-5,CASNSNLRPYNEQFF